This T cell receptor beta chain emerged from a study of T cell responses to AZD1222 COVID-19 vaccine. Points from the study as a whole: It should be noted that donors were predominantly white British and more often female, and clonal diversity was possibly underestimated. Seropositivity was recorded at baseline in only 6 or 7 AZD1222 recipients. Targeting of unmutated variant regions was reportedly seen in nearly half of spike-specific TCRs.

Produced via immunoSEQ multiplex PCR; TCRdb's table is partial and in-frame only. The repertoire has roughly 100,000 clones, around 91% of them found once; the top ten carry less than 10%. V dropped 7 bases and J dropped 6 bases, with 13 bases sitting between them. The CDR3 loop spans 11 amino acids. Germline CDR1 reads DFQATT; CDR2 reads SNEGSKA (reference sequence). Concerning this clone itself: Its antigen is unknown.

The chain carries TRBV20-1 and TRBJ2-7, with D possibly TRBD1 on 5 matching bases. This specimen was peripheral blood, taken 28 days after the second AZD1222 dose. The sequence came from an adult who received the AZD1222 COVID-19 vaccine. The CDR3 loop is CSVSQGSEQYF. The CDR3, as DNA: TGCAGTGTTAGTCAGGGATCCGAGCAGTACTTC.